A selection of T cell receptor beta chains follows, all from one sample in a study of blood T cell repertoires in COVID-19. The repertoire was sequenced with immunoSEQ multiplex PCR; TCRdb's copy has only in-frame clones and lacks some. The data show around 290,000 clones, with approximately 90% seen just once and about 4.6% held by the top ten. The sequencing sample was made of peripheral blood. The receptor set was obtained from a man aged 40-49 years with acute or convalescent COVID-19. Both conserved end residues are part of each CDR3. D genes are given only for firm matches. Only part of the rows carry a size: once, few, many, or a class if the clone is expanded.

j_call: TRBJ2-7; d_call: TRBD2; clone_size: few; v_call: TRBV6-1; cdr3_aa: CASSEGGISYEQYF; cdr3_nt: TGTGCCAGCAGTGAGGGAGGGATCAGCTACGAGCAGTACTTC
j_call: TRBJ2-4; d_call: TRBD1; clone_size: -; v_call: TRBV10-1; cdr3_aa: CASSTGTGKNIQYF; cdr3_nt: TGCGCCAGCTCAACAGGGACAGGCAAAAACATTCAGTACTTC
j_call: TRBJ2-2; d_call: -; clone_size: -; v_call: TRBV6-6; cdr3_aa: CASKKGDTGELFF; cdr3_nt: TGTGCCAGCAAAAAAGGGGACACCGGGGAGCTGTTTTTT
j_call: TRBJ1-5; d_call: -; clone_size: -; v_call: TRBV29-1; cdr3_aa: CSVGGDQPQHF; cdr3_nt: TGCAGCGTCGGAGGGGATCAGCCCCAGCATTTT
j_call: TRBJ2-3; d_call: -; clone_size: -; v_call: TRBV10-2; cdr3_aa: CASSLSLSTDTQYF; cdr3_nt: TGCGCCAGCAGCCTCAGTTTGAGCACAGATACGCAGTATTTT
j_call: TRBJ1-4; d_call: TRBD1; clone_size: -; v_call: TRBV4-1; cdr3_aa: CASSQSRRGQGAPNEKLFF; cdr3_nt: TGCGCCAGCAGCCAAAGTCGAAGGGGACAGGGAGCACCTAATGAAAAACTGTTTTTT
j_call: TRBJ1-2; d_call: -; clone_size: -; v_call: TRBV10-2; cdr3_aa: CASHFRTGNYGYTF; cdr3_nt: TGCGCCAGCCACTTTCGGACGGGGAACTATGGCTACACCTTC
j_call: TRBJ2-3; d_call: -; clone_size: -; v_call: TRBV5-1; cdr3_aa: CASSLERVALGDTQYF; cdr3_nt: TGCGCCAGCAGCTTGGAACGGGTAGCCCTGGGAGATACGCAGTATTTT
j_call: TRBJ1-6; d_call: -; clone_size: -; v_call: TRBV6-4; cdr3_aa: CASSSTGGDSPLHF; cdr3_nt: TGTGCCAGCAGTTCTACGGGAGGAGATTCACCCCTCCACTTT
j_call: TRBJ2-7; d_call: -; clone_size: -; v_call: TRBV6-5; cdr3_aa: CASKDIAYEQYF; cdr3_nt: TGTGCCAGCAAGGACATTGCCTACGAGCAGTACTTC
j_call: TRBJ2-1; d_call: TRBD2; clone_size: -; v_call: TRBV24-1; cdr3_aa: CATSVAGARDEQFF; cdr3_nt: TGTGCCACCAGTGTAGCGGGGGCCAGGGATGAGCAGTTCTTC
j_call: TRBJ2-1; d_call: TRBD1; clone_size: -; v_call: TRBV4-1; cdr3_aa: CASSQEGQADYNEQFF; cdr3_nt: TGCGCCAGCAGCCAAGAAGGACAGGCCGACTACAATGAGCAGTTCTTC
j_call: TRBJ2-7; d_call: -; clone_size: -; v_call: TRBV6-1; cdr3_aa: CASSEAGSRDEQYF; cdr3_nt: TGTGCCAGCAGTGAGGCGGGGTCCAGGGACGAGCAGTACTTC
j_call: TRBJ2-3; d_call: -; clone_size: -; v_call: TRBV10-1; cdr3_aa: CASSGQDSTDTQYF; cdr3_nt: TGCGCCAGCAGTGGACAGGATAGCACAGATACGCAGTATTTT